Following are 27 T cell receptor beta chains from one sample sequenced in a study of T cells in Graves' hyperthyroidism and ophthalmopathy (dated by TCRdb to 2018 to 2020). Libraries came from multiplex PCR. Sequencing took place on an Illumina HiSeq 2000. TCR beta CDR3 regions were amplified from RNA transcripts. For the first round of RT-PCR on the TCR CDR3, the HTBI primer set was used together with the Qiagen OneStep RT-PCR kit. Using fastp trimming at Q25 and MiXCR clonotype assembly, TCRdb reanalyzed the public sequencing data and kept in-frame beta chains. Each CDR3 protein appears once, grouped with its most common genes and DNA. Recorded for this sample are hundreds of thousands of distinct CDR3 sequences; about a sixth of them occurred a single time. Of the sample, more than 15% falls within the top ten clones. Material for sequencing was blood. The receptor source for this set is a woman younger than 35 with Graves' hyperthyroidism.

The chain recombines TRBV12-3 or TRBV12-4 with TRBJ1-1; weak D call: TRBD1 (6 bases). CDR3 length equals 14 residues. Trimming left V 10 bases short and J 0 bases short, with 15 bases between. The CDR3 loop is CATQGTDMNTEAFF. In DNA form, the CDR3 reads TGTGCCACCCAGGGGACGGACATGAACACTGAAGCTTTCTTT.

This rearrangement joins TRBV18 to TRBJ2-7; 9 nucleotides align to TRBD1. This CDR3 has 14 amino acids. Germline V gene data show CDR1 as KGHSH and CDR2 as LQKENI. The J segment lost 5 bases and the V segment lost 5 bases, leaving 7 bases of the junction unmatched. As DNA, the CDR3 is TGTGCCAGCTCATCACAGGGGGCAATGAACGAGCAGTACTTC. It specifies CASSSQGAMNEQYF. Together with reference TRBV18 and TRBJ2-7, the CDR3 gives the full variable domain: NAGVMQNPRHLVRRRGQEARLRCSPMKGHSHVYWYRQLPEEGLKFMVYLQKENIIDESGMPKERFSAEFPKEGPSILRIQQVVRGDSAAYFCASSSQGAMNEQYFGPGTRLTVT.

A word on this clonotype: It may be a read error: a sequence one base away is much more abundant. The J gene is TRBJ2-1, the V gene TRBV20-1; D not certain. The DNA end lines up better with TRBJ2-7; the J call may be wrong. In germline, CDR1 is DFQATT, CDR2 SNEGSKA (reference sequence). The CDR3 loop spans 15 amino acids. As DNA, the CDR3 is TGCAGTGCTAGAGATCCGCGGCTGCCTAACAATGAGCAGTACTTC. Protein product: CSARDPRLPNNEQYF.

This clonotype was observed a handful of times. The chain links TRBV12-3 or TRBV12-4 to TRBJ2-5; the D gene is possibly TRBD2 (5 bases). V dropped 7 bases and J dropped 0 bases, with 12 bases sitting between them. This CDR3 is 14 amino acids long. The CDR3 protein is CASKLPGYQETQYF. CDR3 DNA sequence: TGTGCCAGCAAACTACCGGGGTACCAAGAGACCCAGTACTTC.

This clonotype was seen more than once but under ten times. V and J are TRBV7-9 and TRBJ1-3; D is perhaps TRBD1 (6 bases). This CDR3 region has 14 residues. V lost 4 bases and J 2 bases, leaving 9 bases between the germline ends. Germline loops: CDR1 SEHNR, CDR2 FQNEAQ (reference sequence). The CDR3 reads CASSYYRAGNTIYF. CDR3 sequence (DNA): TGTGCCAGCAGCTATTACAGGGCTGGAAACACCATATATTTT.

The sample holds many counts of this clonotype. No DNA is shown, since the ends of the CDR3 on it are uncertain; the CDR3 is the one TCRdb lists. The genes are TRBV12-3 or TRBV12-4 and TRBJ1-5; the table's D call TRBD1 went unverified against the DNA. With termini counted, the CDR3 has 17 amino acids. The CDR3 reads CASSLAAFGPGDQPQHF.

This clonotype was seen many times. V and J are TRBV19 and TRBJ1-6; 10 bases agree with TRBD1. Germline V CDR1 and CDR2: LNHDA, SQIVND (reference sequence). The CDR3 covers 13 residues. The V and J ends lost 5 bases and 8 bases, in that order; junction bases with no gene match: 0. The CDR3 region has the DNA TGTGCCAGTAGTGGGACAGGGGATTCACCCCTCCACTTT. It translates to CASSGTGDSPLHF.

This clonotype was seen repeatedly, ten times or more. The chain joins TRBV7-2 to TRBJ2-7; 8 bases match TRBD1. The trim removed 6 bases at V and 2 bases at J, leaving 9 bases unmatched. Germline CDR1 reads SGHTA; CDR2 reads FQGNSA. This CDR3 region has 15 residues. CDR3 coding DNA: TGTGCCAGCAGTTTTAGAGCCAGGGGGCCCTACGAGCAGTACTTC. It translates to CASSFRARGPYEQYF. The whole variable domain, filled in from reference TRBV7-2 and TRBJ2-7, reads GAGVSQSPSNKVTEKGKDVELRCDPISGHTALYWYRQSLGQGLEFLIYFQGNSAPDKSGLPSDRFSAERTGGSVSTLTIQRTQQEDSAVYLCASSFRARGPYEQYFGPGTRLTVT.

The chain carries TRBV30 and TRBJ1-4, with D unresolved. The CDR3 extends over 15 amino acids. V lost 3 bases and J lost 4, with 15 bases in between. Germline V lookup: CDR1 GTSNPN, CDR2 SVGIG (reference sequence). As DNA, the CDR3 is TGTGCCTGGAGGCCGGTTGGGTACTATAATGAAAAACTGTTTTTT. It translates to CAWRPVGYYNEKLFF.

The CDR3 region has the DNA TGTGCCAGCAGTTTAAGGGCAGGGGCCCCAACTAATGAAAAACTGTTTTTT. Translated: CASSLRAGAPTNEKLFF. The chain joins TRBV12-3 or TRBV12-4 to TRBJ1-4; possibly TRBD1 for D (6 bases). Trimming left V 2 bases short and J 0 bases short, with 13 bases between. The CDR3 is 17 amino acids.

This clonotype was observed a handful of times. The rearrangement joins TRBV10-1 to TRBJ2-1; unclear D gene. The V gene lost 2 bases and the J gene lost 8 bases, with 10 bases spanning the gap. The CDR3 spans 13 residues. Germline V gene sequence: CDR1 WNHNN, CDR2 SYGVQD (reference sequence). The CDR3 reads CASSEGVRDEQFF. In DNA form, the CDR3 reads TGCGCCAGCAGTGAGGGGGTCCGCGATGAGCAGTTCTTC.

The chain uses TRBV12-3 or TRBV12-4 and TRBJ2-1; D possibly uses TRBD1 or TRBD2 (5 bases each). V shed 5 bases and J shed 7 bases, with 21 bases lying between them. The CDR3 has 16 amino acids. This chain's CDR3 is CASSLGTLAPKNEQFF. The CDR3 nucleotides are TGTGCCAGCAGTCTCGGGACCTTAGCGCCCAAAAATGAGCAGTTCTTC.

This clonotype appeared many times. The rearrangement uses TRBV20-1 and TRBJ2-1, with 10 positions matching TRBD2. Germline V gene data show CDR1 as DFQATT and CDR2 as SNEGSKA (reference sequence). The V gene end was trimmed by 1 base and the J gene end by 7 bases; junction bases not matched to a gene: 7. The CDR3 length is 15 residues. Written as DNA, the CDR3 is TGCAGTGCTAGAGGGCTAGCGGGAGTAGGGAATGAGCAGTTCTTC. This encodes CSARGLAGVGNEQFF.

The chain links TRBV4-1 to TRBJ2-1; 9 positions agree with TRBD1. The CDR3 runs to 15 residues. Germline assignment: CDR1 MGHRA and CDR2 YSYEKL. V trimming: 3 bases; J trimming: 7 bases; junction bases outside the gene matches: 7. The CDR3, as DNA: TGCGCCAGCAGCCATCCGGACAGGGGCCTTAATGAGCAGTTCTTC. Amino acids: CASSHPDRGLNEQFF.

This clonotype has at least ten counts. The genes are TRBV18 and TRBJ2-5, with TRBD1 as a possible D gene (6 bases). Per the germline V gene, CDR1 is KGHSH and CDR2 is LQKENI. There are 13 residues in the CDR3. Deletions cut 6 bases from V and 3 bases from J, with 11 bases between. CDR3 amino acids: CASSRDNKETQYF. DNA of the CDR3: TGTGCCAGCTCCCGGGACAACAAAGAGACCCAGTACTTC.

The chain is built from TRBV20-1 and TRBJ2-5; no firm D call. This CDR3 is 12 amino acids long. Trimming took 0 bases from V and 2 from J, leaving 4 bases between them. Germline assignment: CDR1 DFQATT and CDR2 SNEGSKA (reference sequence). CDR3 in DNA: TGCAGTGCTAGAGAGAGACAAGAGACCCAGTACTTC. It is translated as CSARERQETQYF.

This clonotype turned up a few times. This rearrangement joins TRBV6-1 to TRBJ1-5, with D unresolved. CDR3 size: 14 residues. In germline, CDR1 is MNHNS, CDR2 SASEGT. V lost 5 bases, J lost 7 bases, and 15 bases lay in between. The CDR3 DNA follows: TGTGCCAGCAGTCCCCCGGGGAAAAAACAGCCCCAGCATTTT. It is translated as CASSPPGKKQPQHF.

V is TRBV20-1 and J is TRBJ1-2; 10 bases are shared with TRBD1. CDR3 length equals 14 residues. Germline CDR1 DFQATT, CDR2 SNEGSKA (reference sequence). Germline trimming cut 6 bases from V and 7 bases from J; bases unmatched to any gene: 11. Written as DNA, the CDR3 is TGCAGTGCGAGACAGGGGGCGAGGGGTTCTGGCTACACCTTC. This codes for CSARQGARGSGYTF.

In its sample, this clonotype was seen a few times. The DNA of the CDR3 is TGTGCCAGCAGTTACGACCTAAGACTAGCGGGGGTGACTGGGGCCAACGTCCTGACTTTC. Protein product: CASSYDLRLAGVTGANVLTF. The chain combines TRBV6-5 with TRBJ2-6, with 12 bases lining up with TRBD2. In germline, CDR1 is MNHEY, CDR2 SVGAGI. There are 20 residues in the CDR3. With 2 bases clipped from V and 2 bases from J, the junction kept 10 bases outside the gene matches.

This clonotype was recorded many times. This chain links TRBV28 with TRBJ2-5; D tentatively reads TRBD1 or TRBD2 (6 bases each). The CDR3 runs 19 residues. Trimming took 3 bases from V and 0 from J, leaving 23 bases between them. Germline assignment: CDR1 MDHEN and CDR2 SYDVKM. The CDR3 sequence: CASSFPLVVEGVHQETQYF. The DNA of the CDR3 is TGTGCCAGCAGTTTCCCTCTCGTGGTGGAGGGGGTCCACCAAGAGACCCAGTACTTC.

The chain carries TRBV12-5 and TRBJ1-2; no clear D gene. Germline V gives CDR1 LGHNT, CDR2 FRNRAP. The CDR3 length is 15 residues. Between the trimmed V and J ends, which lost 0 bases and 0 bases, there was a span of 8 bases. Here the CDR3 reads CASGLVRLANYGYTF. The CDR3 DNA sequence: TGTGCTAGTGGTTTGGTACGGCTAGCTAACTATGGCTACACCTTC.

About this clonotype itself: Given a much more abundant clone one base away, this may be a read error. The CDR3 bases are TGTGCCAGCAGCACTGAACTAGCGGGAGTTCAAGATACGCAGTATTTT. Translation: CASSTELAGVQDTQYF. V is TRBV7-9 and J is TRBJ2-3; 11 nucleotides agree with TRBD2. Losses at the gene ends were 5 bases for V and 5 bases for J; bases not matched to a gene: 9. CDR1 is SEHNR and CDR2 is FQNEAQ in the germline V gene (reference sequence). This CDR3 is 16 amino acids long.

Many counts were recorded for this clonotype. V is TRBV20-1 and J is TRBJ2-7, with TRBD1 matching over 8 bases. Germline lookup yields CDR1 DFQATT and CDR2 SNEGSKA (reference sequence). V dropped 0 bases and J dropped 4; count of bases not matched to a gene: 5. This CDR3 has 14 residues. CDR3 loop: CSARDRTGSYEQYF. The CDR3 DNA reads TGCAGTGCTAGAGACCGGACAGGGAGTTACGAGCAGTACTTC.

The chain uses TRBV7-9 and TRBJ2-5; 8 nucleotides align to TRBD1. This CDR3 spans 14 amino acids. Trimming at V came to 3 bases and at J to 5 bases, leaving 5 bases not matched to a gene. The germline V gene has CDR1 SEHNR and CDR2 FQNEAQ (reference sequence). CDR3 bases: TGTGCCAGCAGCTTTTCCAGGGGGCGGGAGACCCAGTACTTC. Its protein product is CASSFSRGRETQYF. Supplemented by reference TRBV7-9 and TRBJ2-5, the full variable domain reads DTGVSQNPRHKITKRGQNVTFRCDPISEHNRLYWYRQTLGQGPEFLTYFQNEAQLEKSRLLSDRFSAERPKGSFSTLEIQRTEQGDSAMYLCASSFSRGRETQYFGPGTRLLVL.

This clonotype was seen many times. This sequence joins TRBV2 and TRBJ2-4; D may be TRBD1 (6 bases). The germline V gene encodes CDR1 SNHLY and CDR2 FYNNEI. The CDR3 totals 15 residues. Trimming removed 8 bases at V and 0 bases at J, with 14 bases between. The DNA of the CDR3 is TGTGCCAGCGCCCCAGGGGCAGCAGCCAAAAACATTCAGTACTTC. Translated, it gives CASAPGAAAKNIQYF.

This clonotype was picked up many times. CDR3 loop: CASRGPRYGYTF. The CDR3 nucleotides read TGTGCCAGCCGGGGCCCGCGATATGGCTACACCTTC. This chain links TRBV27 with TRBJ1-2; perhaps TRBD1 as D (5 bases). The CDR3 loop spans 12 amino acids. CDR1 is MNHEY and CDR2 is SMNVEV in the germline V gene (reference sequence). V was clipped by 8 bases and J by 5 bases, with 12 bases between them.

The chain combines TRBV15 with TRBJ1-3; D uncertain. CDR3 size: 16 residues. Germline CDR1 reads LNHNV; CDR2 reads YYDKDF (reference sequence). V lost 3 bases to trimming and J lost 0 bases, with 12 bases between them. CDR3: CATSSYVVNSGNTIYF. The CDR3 DNA reads as TGTGCCACCAGCAGTTATGTGGTGAACTCTGGAAACACCATATATTTT.